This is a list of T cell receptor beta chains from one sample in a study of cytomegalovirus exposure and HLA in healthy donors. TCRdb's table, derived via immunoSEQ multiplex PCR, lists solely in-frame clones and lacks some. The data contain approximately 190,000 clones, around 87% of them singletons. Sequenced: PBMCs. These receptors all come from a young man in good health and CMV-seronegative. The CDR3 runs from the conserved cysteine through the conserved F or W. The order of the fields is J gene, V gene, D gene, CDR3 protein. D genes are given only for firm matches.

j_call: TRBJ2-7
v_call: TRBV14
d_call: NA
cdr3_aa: CASSQNTGREAYEQYF

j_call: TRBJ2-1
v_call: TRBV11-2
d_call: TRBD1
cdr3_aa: CASSSERDRGNEQFF

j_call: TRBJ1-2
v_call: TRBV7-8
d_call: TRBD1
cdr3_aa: CASSQGDAGYGYTF

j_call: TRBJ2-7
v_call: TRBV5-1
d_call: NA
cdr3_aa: CASSLAEGYEQYF

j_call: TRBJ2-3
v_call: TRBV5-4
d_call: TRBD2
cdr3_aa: CASSLVGLAGGGDTQYF

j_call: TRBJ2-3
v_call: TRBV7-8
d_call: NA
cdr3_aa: CASSLALRDTDTQYF

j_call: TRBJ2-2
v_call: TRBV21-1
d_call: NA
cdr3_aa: CASNGGRGPGELFF

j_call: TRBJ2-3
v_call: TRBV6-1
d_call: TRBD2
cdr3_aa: CASSERTSGDRRAYF

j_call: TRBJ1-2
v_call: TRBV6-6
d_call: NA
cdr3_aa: CASSYSRTDNGYTF

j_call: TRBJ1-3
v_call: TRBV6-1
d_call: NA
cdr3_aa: CASSEAQGSGNTIYF

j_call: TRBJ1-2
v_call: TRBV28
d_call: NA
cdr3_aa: CASNRNYGYTF

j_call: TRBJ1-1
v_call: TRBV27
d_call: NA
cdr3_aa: CASTSGLRNTEAFF

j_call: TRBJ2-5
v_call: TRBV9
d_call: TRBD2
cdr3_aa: CASSVGTSGRETQYF

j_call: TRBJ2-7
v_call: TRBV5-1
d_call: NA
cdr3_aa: CASSLRGMAYEQYF

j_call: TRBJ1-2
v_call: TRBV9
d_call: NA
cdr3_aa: CASSPLGFYGYTF

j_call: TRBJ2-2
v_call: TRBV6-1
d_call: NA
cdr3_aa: CASSDGGDSGNTGELFF

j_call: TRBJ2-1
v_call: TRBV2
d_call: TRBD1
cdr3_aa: CASSANSGTGGHNEQFF

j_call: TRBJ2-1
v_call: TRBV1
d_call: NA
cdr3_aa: CTSSQDFRNRGVGDEQFF

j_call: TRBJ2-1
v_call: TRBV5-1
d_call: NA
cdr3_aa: CASSLLPRGDNEQFF

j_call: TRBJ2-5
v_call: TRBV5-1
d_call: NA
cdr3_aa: CASSLVQGRSETQYF

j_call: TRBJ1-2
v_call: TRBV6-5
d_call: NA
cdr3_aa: CASTNSPTYYGYTF

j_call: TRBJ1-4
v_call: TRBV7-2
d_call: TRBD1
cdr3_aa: CASSGTGGEKLFF

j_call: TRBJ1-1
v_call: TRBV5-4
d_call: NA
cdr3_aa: CASRLTGMWNTEAFF

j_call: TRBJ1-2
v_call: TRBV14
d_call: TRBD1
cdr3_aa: CASSPTGADYGYTF

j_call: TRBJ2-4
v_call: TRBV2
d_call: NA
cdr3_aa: CASRPTGTGRIQYF